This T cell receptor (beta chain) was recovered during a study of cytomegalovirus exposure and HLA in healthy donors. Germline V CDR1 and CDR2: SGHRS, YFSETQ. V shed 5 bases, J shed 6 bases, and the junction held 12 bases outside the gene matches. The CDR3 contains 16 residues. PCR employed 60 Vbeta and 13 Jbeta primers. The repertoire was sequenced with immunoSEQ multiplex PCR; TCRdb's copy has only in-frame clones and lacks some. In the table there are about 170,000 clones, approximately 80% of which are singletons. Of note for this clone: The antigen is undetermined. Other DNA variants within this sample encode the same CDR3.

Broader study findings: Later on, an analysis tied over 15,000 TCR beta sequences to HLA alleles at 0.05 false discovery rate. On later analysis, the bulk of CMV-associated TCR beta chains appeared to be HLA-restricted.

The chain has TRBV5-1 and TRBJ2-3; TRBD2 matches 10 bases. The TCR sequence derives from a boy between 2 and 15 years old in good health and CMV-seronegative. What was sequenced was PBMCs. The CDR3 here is CASRSTSGVEKDTQYF. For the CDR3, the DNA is TGCGCCAGCAGGTCTACTAGCGGGGTCGAGAAGGATACGCAGTATTTT.